The 12 T cell receptor beta chains below all came from one sample that was sequenced in a study of PD-L1 blockade in urothelial cancer. Produced via immunoSEQ multiplex PCR; TCRdb's table is partial and in-frame only. The sample yields about 80,000 clones, approximately 90% seen once. Sequenced material: PBMCs, taken around atezolizumab (anti-PD-L1) treatment. The receptors come from a woman between 65 and 79 years old with urothelial cancer.

About this clone itself: The sample holds other DNA sequences that translate to the same CDR3. This sequence joins TRBV5-1 and TRBJ2-6; D is perhaps TRBD1 (5 bases). Per germline, CDR1 SGHRS and CDR2 YFSETQ. Deletions cut 3 bases from V and 1 base from J, with 5 bases between. CDR3 length equals 14 residues. CDR3 region: CASSSGSGANVLTF. The CDR3 nucleotides are TGCGCCAGCAGCTCAGGGTCTGGGGCCAACGTCCTGACTTTC.

This sequence joins TRBV6-5 and TRBJ2-7, with TRBD2 matching over 10 bases. V shed 6 bases, J shed 0 bases, and the junction held 5 bases outside the gene matches. The CDR3 is 15 residues long. Germline V gene sequence: CDR1 MNHEY, CDR2 SVGAGI. CDR3 bases: TGTGCCAGCAGACGACTAGCGGGTATCTCCTACGAGCAGTACTTC. Translated: CASRRLAGISYEQYF.

The V gene is TRBV5-5, the J gene TRBJ1-4; TRBD1 matches 9 bases. The germline CDR1 and CDR2 sequences are SGHKS and YYEKEE (reference sequence). CDR3 length equals 19 residues. J gave up 3 bases and V 4 bases, and 16 bases lay outside the gene matches. Here the CDR3 reads CASSLGDRALSLANEKLFF. CDR3 sequence (DNA): TGTGCCAGCAGCCTGGGGGACAGGGCCTTATCTTTGGCTAATGAAAAACTGTTTTTT. The variable domain in full, completed from reference TRBV5-5 and TRBJ1-4, reads DAGVTQSPTHLIKTRGQQVTLRCSPISGHKSVSWYQQVLGQGPQFIFQYYEKEERGRGNFPDRFSARQFPNYSSELNVNALLLGDSALYLCASSLGDRALSLANEKLFFGSGTQLSVL.

V gene TRBV6-5 combines with J gene TRBJ2-7, with 8 nucleotides matching TRBD1. V shed 5 bases and J 1 base; nucleotides not matched to a gene: 1. In germline, CDR1 is MNHEY, CDR2 SVGAGI. This CDR3 has 13 amino acids. In nucleotides, the CDR3 is TGTGCCAGCAGTAGGGACAGGTCCTACGAGCAGTACTTC. Translating gives CASSRDRSYEQYF.

The gene calls are TRBV7-9 and TRBJ2-1; 10 positions match TRBD2. The V and J ends lost 0 bases and 3 bases, in that order; junction bases with no gene match: 5. Germline values: CDR1 SEHNR, CDR2 FQNEAQ (reference sequence). This CDR3 is built from 17 residues. The CDR3 bases are TGTGCCAGCAGCTTAGCTAGCGGGGGGATAATCTACAATGAGCAGTTCTTC. Its protein product is CASSLASGGIIYNEQFF.

This chain joins TRBV2 and TRBJ2-5; 10 nucleotides line up with TRBD1. The ends lost 6 bases at V and 4 bases at J; junction bases unmatched: 8. Germline CDR1 and CDR2: SNHLY and FYNNEI. This CDR3 contains 15 residues. The CDR3 protein is CASRGTGAGGETQYF. As DNA, the CDR3 is TGTGCCAGCAGGGGGACAGGGGCCGGGGGAGAGACCCAGTACTTC.

The gene calls are TRBV2 and TRBJ2-3; 7 positions agree with TRBD1. CDR3 length: 16 residues. Unmatched junction bases numbered 18, after V lost 7 bases and J lost 8 bases. Germline assignment: CDR1 SNHLY and CDR2 FYNNEI. This CDR3 reads CASTPASSQGGVTQYF. The CDR3 coding sequence is TGTGCCAGCACTCCCGCTAGCTCCCAAGGGGGCGTTACGCAGTATTTT. Looking up the rest from reference TRBV2 and TRBJ2-3 gives the full variable domain: EPEVTQTPSHQVTQMGQEVILRCVPISNHLYFYWYRQILGQKVEFLVSFYNNEISEKSEIFDDQFSVERPDGSNFTLKIRSTKLEDSAMYFCASTPASSQGGVTQYFGPGTRLTVL.

V gene TRBV19 combines with J gene TRBJ1-2; possibly TRBD1 for D (6 bases). The CDR3 sequence is 12 residues long. Germline assignment: CDR1 LNHDA and CDR2 SQIVND (reference sequence). V was shortened by 3 bases and J by 6 bases, with 8 bases between the two germline ends. In nucleotides, the CDR3 is TGTGCCAGTAGTATCACAGGGCATGGCTACACCTTC. Encoded protein: CASSITGHGYTF.

This chain links TRBV13 with TRBJ2-6; D may be TRBD2 (6 bases). The ends were cut back, 0 bases at V and 0 bases at J, with 21 bases in the middle. The germline gives CDR1 PRHDT, CDR2 FYEKMQ (reference sequence). The CDR3 contains 21 residues. In nucleotides, the CDR3 is TGTGCCAGCAGCTTAGGTAGGGGAACCGGGACTCGCGTCTCTGGGGCCAACGTCCTGACTTTC. It encodes CASSLGRGTGTRVSGANVLTF.

The gene calls are TRBV5-1 and TRBJ2-1; 14 nucleotides line up with TRBD2. Germline V lookup: CDR1 SGHRS, CDR2 YFSETQ. Trimming took 3 bases from V and 2 from J; bases not matched to a gene: 7. The CDR3 contains 18 residues. The CDR3 DNA follows: TGCGCCAGCAGCTCCCGGCAGGGACTAGCGGGAGCCTACAATGAGCAGTTCTTC. This sequence encodes CASSSRQGLAGAYNEQFF.

The V gene is TRBV11-2, the J gene TRBJ1-3, with 8 nucleotides matching TRBD1. V lost 4 bases and J lost 2; bases outside the gene matches: 4. Germline CDR1 SGHAT, CDR2 FQNNGV. The CDR3 is 15 residues long. In DNA form, the CDR3 reads TGTGCCAGCAGCTACACAGGGGGGGCTGGAAACACCATATATTTT. Translated, it gives CASSYTGGAGNTIYF.

The rearrangement links TRBV7-2 to TRBJ2-5; TRBD2 matches 13 bases. After removal of 5 bases from V and 5 bases from J, the junction contained 8 bases not matched to a gene. The CDR3 is 16 residues long. Germline CDR1 reads SGHTA; CDR2 reads FQGNSA. In DNA form, the CDR3 reads TGTGCCAGCAGCCCTGGACTAGCGGGAGAGAAGGAGACCCAGTACTTC. It yields the protein CASSPGLAGEKETQYF.